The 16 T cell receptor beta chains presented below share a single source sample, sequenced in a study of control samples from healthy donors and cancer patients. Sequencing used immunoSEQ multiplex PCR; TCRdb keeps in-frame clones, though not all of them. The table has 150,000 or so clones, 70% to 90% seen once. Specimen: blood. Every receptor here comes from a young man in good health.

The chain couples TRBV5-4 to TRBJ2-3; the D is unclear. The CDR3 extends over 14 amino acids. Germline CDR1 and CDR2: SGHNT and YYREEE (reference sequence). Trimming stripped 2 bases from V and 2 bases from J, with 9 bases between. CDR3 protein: CASSFTGSTDTQYF. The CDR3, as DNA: TGTGCCAGCAGCTTTACCGGGTCCACAGATACGCAGTATTTT.

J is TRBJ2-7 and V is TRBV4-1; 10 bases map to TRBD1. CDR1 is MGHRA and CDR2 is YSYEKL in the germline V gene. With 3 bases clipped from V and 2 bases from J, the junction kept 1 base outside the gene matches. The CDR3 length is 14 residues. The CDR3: CASSHGTGAYEQYF. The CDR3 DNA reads TGCGCCAGCAGCCACGGGACAGGGGCCTACGAGCAGTACTTC.

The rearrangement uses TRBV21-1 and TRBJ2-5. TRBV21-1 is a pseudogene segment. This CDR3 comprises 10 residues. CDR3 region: CASSKETQYF. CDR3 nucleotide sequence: TGTGCCAGCAGCAAAGAGACCCAGTACTTC.

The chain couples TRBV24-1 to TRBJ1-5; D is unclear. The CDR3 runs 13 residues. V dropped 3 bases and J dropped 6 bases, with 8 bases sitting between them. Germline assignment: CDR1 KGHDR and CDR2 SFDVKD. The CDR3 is CATSDLTGQPQHF. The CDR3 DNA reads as TGTGCCACCAGTGATCTGACGGGTCAGCCCCAGCATTTT.

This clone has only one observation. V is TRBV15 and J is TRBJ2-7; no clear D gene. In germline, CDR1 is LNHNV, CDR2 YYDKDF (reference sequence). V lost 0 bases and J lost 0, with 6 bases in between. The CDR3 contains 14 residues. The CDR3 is CATSRDRTSYEQYF. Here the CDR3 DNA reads TGTGCCACCAGCAGAGACAGGACCTCCTACGAGCAGTACTTC.

The CDR3, as DNA: TGTGCCAGCAGCCATTCTGAGTCGAACACCATATATTTT. Amino acid sequence: CASSHSESNTIYF. This rearrangement joins TRBV4-2 to TRBJ1-3; the D is unclear. CDR3 size: 13 residues. Per the germline V gene, CDR1 is LGHNA and CDR2 is YNFKEQ. V lost 3 bases and J 7 bases, leaving 10 bases between the germline ends.

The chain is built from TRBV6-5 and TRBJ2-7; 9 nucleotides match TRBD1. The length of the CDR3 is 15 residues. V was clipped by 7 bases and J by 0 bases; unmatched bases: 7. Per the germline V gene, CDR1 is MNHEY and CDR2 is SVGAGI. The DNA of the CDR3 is TGTGCCAGCACCGGGCCGGGACAGGGCTCCTACGAGCAGTACTTC. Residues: CASTGPGQGSYEQYF.

In DNA, the CDR3 is TGTGCCAGCAGCCCCTATGCGGGGACTAGCACAGATACGCAGTATTTT. It codes for CASSPYAGTSTDTQYF. V gene TRBV5-8 combines with J gene TRBJ2-3; D possibly corresponds to TRBD2 (6 bases). V lost 4 bases and J 0 bases, leaving 15 bases between the germline ends. The germline V gene encodes CDR1 SGHTS and CDR2 YDEGEE. This CDR3 is 16 amino acids long.

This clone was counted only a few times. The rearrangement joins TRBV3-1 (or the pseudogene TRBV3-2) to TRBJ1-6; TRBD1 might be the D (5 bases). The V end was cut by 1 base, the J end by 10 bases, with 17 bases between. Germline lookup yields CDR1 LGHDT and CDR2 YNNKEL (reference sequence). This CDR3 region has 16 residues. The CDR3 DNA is TGTGCCAGCAGCCAAGGAGGGAGAAACCGGGGGTCACCCCTCCACTTT. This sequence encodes CASSQGGRNRGSPLHF.

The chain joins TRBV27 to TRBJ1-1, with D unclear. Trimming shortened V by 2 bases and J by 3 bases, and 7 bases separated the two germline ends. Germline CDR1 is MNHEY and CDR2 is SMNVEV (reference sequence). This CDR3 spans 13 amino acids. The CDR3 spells CASSLTPYTEAFF. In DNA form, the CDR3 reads TGTGCCAGCAGTTTAACACCTTACACTGAAGCTTTCTTT.

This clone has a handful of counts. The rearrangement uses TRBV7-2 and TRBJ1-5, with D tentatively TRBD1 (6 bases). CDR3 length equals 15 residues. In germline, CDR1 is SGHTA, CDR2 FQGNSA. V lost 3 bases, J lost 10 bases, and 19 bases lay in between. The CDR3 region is CASSFGGQGSNPQHF. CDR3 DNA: TGTGCCAGCAGCTTCGGGGGGCAGGGGAGTAATCCCCAGCATTTT. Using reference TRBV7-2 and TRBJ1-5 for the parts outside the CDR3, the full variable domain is GAGVSQSPSNKVTEKGKDVELRCDPISGHTALYWYRQSLGQGLEFLIYFQGNSAPDKSGLPSDRFSAERTGGSVSTLTIQRTQQEDSAVYLCASSFGGQGSNPQHFGDGTRLSIL.

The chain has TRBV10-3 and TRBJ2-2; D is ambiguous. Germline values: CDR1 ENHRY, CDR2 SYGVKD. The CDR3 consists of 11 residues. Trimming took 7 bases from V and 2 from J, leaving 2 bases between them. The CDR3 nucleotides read TGTGCCATCACCAACACCGGGGAGCTGTTTTTT. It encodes CAITNTGELFF.

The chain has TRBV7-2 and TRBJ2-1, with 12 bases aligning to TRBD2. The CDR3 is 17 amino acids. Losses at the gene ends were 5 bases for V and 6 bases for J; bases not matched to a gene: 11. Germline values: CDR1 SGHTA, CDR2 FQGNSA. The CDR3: CASSPGLAGYFRNEQFF. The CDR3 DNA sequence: TGTGCCAGCAGCCCCGGACTAGCGGGGTACTTCCGCAATGAGCAGTTCTTC.

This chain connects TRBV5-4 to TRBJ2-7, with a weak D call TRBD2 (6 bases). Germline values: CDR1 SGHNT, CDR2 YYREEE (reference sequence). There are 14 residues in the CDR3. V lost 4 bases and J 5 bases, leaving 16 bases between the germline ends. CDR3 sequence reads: CASSRPDGGDEQYF. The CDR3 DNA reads TGTGCCAGCAGCAGACCGGACGGGGGAGACGAGCAGTACTTC.

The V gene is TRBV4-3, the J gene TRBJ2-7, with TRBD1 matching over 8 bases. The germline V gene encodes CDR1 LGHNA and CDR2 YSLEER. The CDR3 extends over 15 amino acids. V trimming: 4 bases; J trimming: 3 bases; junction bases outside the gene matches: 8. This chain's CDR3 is CASSLGQGSSYEQYF. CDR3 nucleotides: TGCGCCAGCAGCCTCGGACAGGGTTCGAGCTACGAGCAGTACTTC.

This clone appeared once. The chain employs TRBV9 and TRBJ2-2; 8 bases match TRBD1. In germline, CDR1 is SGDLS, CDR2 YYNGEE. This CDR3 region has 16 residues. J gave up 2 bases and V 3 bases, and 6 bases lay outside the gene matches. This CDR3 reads CASSGGDRLNTGELFF. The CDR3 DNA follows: TGTGCCAGCAGCGGGGGGGACAGGCTAAACACCGGGGAGCTGTTTTTT.